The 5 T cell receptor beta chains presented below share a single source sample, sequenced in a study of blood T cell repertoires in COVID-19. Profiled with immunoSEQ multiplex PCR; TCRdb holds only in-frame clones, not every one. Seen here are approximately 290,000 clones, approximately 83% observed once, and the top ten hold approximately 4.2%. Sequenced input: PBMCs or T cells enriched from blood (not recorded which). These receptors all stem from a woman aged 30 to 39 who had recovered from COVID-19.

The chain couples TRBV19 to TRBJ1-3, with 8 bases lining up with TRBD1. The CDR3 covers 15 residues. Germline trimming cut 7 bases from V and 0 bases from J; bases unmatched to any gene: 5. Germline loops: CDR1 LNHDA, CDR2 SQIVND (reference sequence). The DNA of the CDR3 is TGTGCCAGTAACGACAGGGGAAGCTCTGGAAACACCATATATTTT. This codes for CASNDRGSSGNTIYF.

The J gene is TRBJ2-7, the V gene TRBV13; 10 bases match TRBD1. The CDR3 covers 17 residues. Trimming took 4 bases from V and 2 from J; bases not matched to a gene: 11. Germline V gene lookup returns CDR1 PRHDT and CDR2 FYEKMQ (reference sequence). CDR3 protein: CASSYSVRDRGTYEQYF. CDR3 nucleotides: TGTGCCAGCAGCTACAGTGTCCGGGACAGGGGCACCTACGAGCAGTACTTC.

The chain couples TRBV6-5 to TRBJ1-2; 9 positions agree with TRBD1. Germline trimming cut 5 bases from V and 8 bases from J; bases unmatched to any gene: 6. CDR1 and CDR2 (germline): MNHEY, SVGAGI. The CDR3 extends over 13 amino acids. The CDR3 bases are TGTGCCAGCAGTCCTCGGACAGGGGAAGGCTACACCTTC. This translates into CASSPRTGEGYTF.

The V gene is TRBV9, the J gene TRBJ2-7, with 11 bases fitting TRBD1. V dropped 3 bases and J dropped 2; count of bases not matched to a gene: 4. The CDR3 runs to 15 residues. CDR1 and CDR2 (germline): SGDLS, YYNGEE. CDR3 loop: CASSARTGGAYEQYF. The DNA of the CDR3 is TGTGCCAGCAGCGCCCGGACAGGGGGCGCCTACGAGCAGTACTTC.

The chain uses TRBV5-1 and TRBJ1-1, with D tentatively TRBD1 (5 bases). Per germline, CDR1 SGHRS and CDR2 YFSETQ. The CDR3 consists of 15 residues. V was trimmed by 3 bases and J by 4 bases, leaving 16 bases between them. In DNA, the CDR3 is TGCGCCAGCAGCTACCGAGGAGGGGAGAGCACTGAAGCTTTCTTT. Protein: CASSYRGGESTEAFF. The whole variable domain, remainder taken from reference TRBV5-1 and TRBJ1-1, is KAGVTQTPRYLIKTRGQQVTLSCSPISGHRSVSWYQQTPGQGLQFLFEYFSETQRNKGNFPGRFSGRQFSNSRSEMNVSTLELGDSALYLCASSYRGGESTEAFFGQGTRLTVV.